This is a list of T cell receptor beta chains from one sample in a study of blood T cell repertoires in COVID-19. Produced via immunoSEQ multiplex PCR; TCRdb's table is partial and in-frame only. The profile shows over 85,000 clones, about 90% of them singletons. Sequencing was carried out using peripheral blood. These receptors were obtained from a human donor with COVID-19, enrolled during active disease. The donor label of this sample is uncertain. Both conserved end residues are part of each CDR3. Each record gives: clone size, D gene, J gene, V gene, CDR3 protein, CDR3 DNA. The D gene is left open where the match is weak. Expanded clones get a size class; other rows say once, few or many, or leave the size out.

clone_size: -
d_call: TRBD1
j_call: TRBJ2-1
v_call: TRBV7-3
cdr3_aa: CASSLYGTGEEYNEQFF
cdr3_nt: TGTGCCAGCAGCCTATACGGGACAGGGGAGGAGTACAATGAGCAGTTCTTC

clone_size: -
d_call: TRBD1
j_call: TRBJ2-5
v_call: TRBV5-1
cdr3_aa: CASTQGAEETQYF
cdr3_nt: TGCGCCAGCACTCAGGGGGCTGAGGAGACCCAGTACTTC

clone_size: -
d_call: -
j_call: TRBJ2-1
v_call: TRBV5-1
cdr3_aa: CASSMRGPPYNEQFF
cdr3_nt: TGCGCCAGCAGCATGCGGGGGCCCCCCTACAATGAGCAGTTCTTC

clone_size: -
d_call: TRBD1
j_call: TRBJ1-3
v_call: TRBV2
cdr3_aa: CASQQGSGNTIYF
cdr3_nt: TGTGCCAGCCAACAGGGGTCTGGAAACACCATATATTTT

clone_size: -
d_call: TRBD2
j_call: TRBJ2-5
v_call: TRBV5-6
cdr3_aa: CASSLPGGETQYF
cdr3_nt: TGTGCCAGCAGCTTACCGGGGGGAGAGACCCAGTACTTC

clone_size: -
d_call: TRBD1
j_call: TRBJ2-7
v_call: TRBV7-9
cdr3_aa: CASSRTGPPYF
cdr3_nt: TGTGCCAGCAGCCGGACAGGACCTCCTTACTTC

clone_size: -
d_call: TRBD1
j_call: TRBJ1-2
v_call: TRBV4-2
cdr3_aa: CASSQGSSTGTGASDTYGYTF
cdr3_nt: TGTGCCAGCAGCCAAGGGAGCTCCACAGGGACAGGGGCCTCTGATACCTATGGCTACACCTTC

clone_size: -
d_call: -
j_call: TRBJ1-2
v_call: TRBV29-1
cdr3_aa: CSVDLGRDGYTF
cdr3_nt: TGCAGCGTTGATCTGGGGAGAGATGGCTACACCTTC

clone_size: -
d_call: TRBD2
j_call: TRBJ2-7
v_call: TRBV15
cdr3_aa: CATSRGNSGGAYEQYF
cdr3_nt: TGTGCCACCAGCAGAGGGAATAGCGGGGGGGCATACGAGCAGTACTTC

clone_size: -
d_call: -
j_call: TRBJ2-7
v_call: TRBV20-1
cdr3_aa: CSARVRDEQYF
cdr3_nt: TGCAGTGCTAGAGTCAGGGACGAGCAGTACTTC

clone_size: once
d_call: -
j_call: TRBJ1-1
v_call: TRBV7-9
cdr3_aa: CASSLELEAFF
cdr3_nt: TGTGCCAGCAGCTTAGAACTGGAAGCTTTCTTT

clone_size: -
d_call: -
j_call: TRBJ1-2
v_call: TRBV19
cdr3_aa: CASSISGPRVDYGYTF
cdr3_nt: TGTGCCAGTAGTATTTCAGGACCCAGGGTTGACTATGGCTACACCTTC

clone_size: -
d_call: TRBD1
j_call: TRBJ1-6
v_call: TRBV9
cdr3_aa: CASPGPSGQGFSPLHF
cdr3_nt: TGTGCCAGCCCCGGCCCCTCGGGACAGGGTTTTTCACCCCTCCACTTT

clone_size: -
d_call: -
j_call: TRBJ2-2
v_call: TRBV7-3
cdr3_aa: CASSLQGNTGELFF
cdr3_nt: TGTGCCAGCAGCTTACAGGGGAACACCGGGGAGCTGTTTTTT

clone_size: -
d_call: TRBD2
j_call: TRBJ2-7
v_call: TRBV9
cdr3_aa: CASSPRTSGDYEQYF
cdr3_nt: TGTGCCAGCAGCCCCCGGACTAGCGGGGACTACGAGCAGTACTTC

clone_size: -
d_call: -
j_call: TRBJ1-6
v_call: TRBV15
cdr3_aa: CATSRDAGRGNSPLHF
cdr3_nt: TGTGCCACCAGCAGAGATGCGGGCAGGGGAAATTCACCCCTCCACTTT

clone_size: -
d_call: TRBD1
j_call: TRBJ1-2
v_call: TRBV5-4
cdr3_aa: CASSPTGGYGYTF
cdr3_nt: TGTGCCAGCAGCCCGACAGGGGGCTATGGCTACACCTTC

clone_size: -
d_call: -
j_call: TRBJ2-3
v_call: TRBV19
cdr3_aa: CASSRGQGTDTQYF
cdr3_nt: TGTGCCAGTAGTCGAGGTCAGGGTACAGATACGCAGTATTTT

clone_size: -
d_call: TRBD2
j_call: TRBJ2-5
v_call: TRBV18
cdr3_aa: CASSPPISGGETQYF
cdr3_nt: TGTGCCAGCTCACCACCCATTAGCGGGGGAGAGACCCAGTACTTC

clone_size: -
d_call: TRBD1
j_call: TRBJ1-6
v_call: TRBV4-1
cdr3_aa: CASSQDLAGGNNSPLHF
cdr3_nt: TGCGCCAGCAGCCAAGATTTGGCAGGGGGAAATAATTCACCCCTCCACTTT

clone_size: -
d_call: TRBD2
j_call: TRBJ2-7
v_call: TRBV19
cdr3_aa: CASSTTTSGRSREQYF
cdr3_nt: TGTGCCAGTAGTACCACGACTAGCGGGAGATCCCGCGAGCAGTACTTC

clone_size: -
d_call: -
j_call: TRBJ2-3
v_call: TRBV21-1
cdr3_aa: CANRAGDTQYF
cdr3_nt: TGTGCCAACCGGGCGGGCGATACGCAGTATTTT

clone_size: -
d_call: TRBD1
j_call: TRBJ2-7
v_call: TRBV11-2
cdr3_aa: CASSLKGAYEQYF
cdr3_nt: TGTGCCAGCAGCTTAAAGGGGGCTTACGAGCAGTACTTC

clone_size: -
d_call: TRBD1
j_call: TRBJ2-4
v_call: TRBV19
cdr3_aa: CASSTRGQSLAKNIQYF
cdr3_nt: TGTGCCAGTAGTACCCGGGGACAGTCTTTAGCCAAAAACATTCAGTACTTC

clone_size: -
d_call: -
j_call: TRBJ1-2
v_call: TRBV10-3
cdr3_aa: CAISLRQINYGYTF
cdr3_nt: TGTGCCATCAGCCTCCGACAGATAAACTATGGCTACACCTTC

clone_size: once
d_call: -
j_call: TRBJ1-3
v_call: TRBV30
cdr3_aa: CAWSVRWAGNTIYF
cdr3_nt: TGTGCCTGGAGTGTACGATGGGCAGGAAACACCATATATTTT

clone_size: -
d_call: -
j_call: TRBJ1-1
v_call: TRBV19
cdr3_aa: CASTWALFASTEAFF
cdr3_nt: TGTGCCAGTACCTGGGCCCTCTTTGCCTCCACTGAAGCTTTCTTT

clone_size: -
d_call: -
j_call: TRBJ2-7
v_call: TRBV24-1
cdr3_aa: CATSEQGYEQYF
cdr3_nt: TGTGCCACCAGTGAACAGGGCTACGAGCAGTACTTC

clone_size: once
d_call: -
j_call: TRBJ1-2
v_call: TRBV28
cdr3_aa: CASSLAVRLYGYTF
cdr3_nt: TGTGCCAGCAGTTTAGCAGTACGACTATATGGCTACACCTTC

clone_size: once
d_call: -
j_call: TRBJ2-5
v_call: TRBV6-5
cdr3_aa: CASSYLDRKETQYF
cdr3_nt: TGTGCCAGCAGTTACTTGGACAGAAAGGAGACCCAGTACTTC

clone_size: -
d_call: -
j_call: TRBJ2-3
v_call: TRBV6-5
cdr3_aa: CASQGQPRTDTQYF
cdr3_nt: TGTGCCAGCCAAGGACAGCCCCGCACAGATACGCAGTATTTT

clone_size: once
d_call: TRBD1
j_call: TRBJ1-4
v_call: TRBV5-4
cdr3_aa: CASSLGQGKPNEKLFF
cdr3_nt: TGTGCCAGCAGCTTGGGACAGGGGAAGCCTAATGAAAAACTGTTTTTT

clone_size: once
d_call: -
j_call: TRBJ2-3
v_call: TRBV5-1
cdr3_aa: CASSLVIRTGGMGETDTQYF
cdr3_nt: TGCGCCAGCAGCTTGGTCATCAGGACAGGCGGGATGGGGGAAACAGATACGCAGTATTTT